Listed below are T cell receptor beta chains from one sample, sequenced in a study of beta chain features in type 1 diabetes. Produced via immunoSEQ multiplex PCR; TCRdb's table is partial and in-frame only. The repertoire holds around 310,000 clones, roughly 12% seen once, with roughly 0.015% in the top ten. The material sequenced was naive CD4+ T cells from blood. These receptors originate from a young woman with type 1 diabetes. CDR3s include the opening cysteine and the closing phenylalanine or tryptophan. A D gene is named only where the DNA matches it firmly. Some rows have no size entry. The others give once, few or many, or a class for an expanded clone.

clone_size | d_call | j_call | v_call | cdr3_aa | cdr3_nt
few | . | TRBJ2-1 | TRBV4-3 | CASSHDRIRGNEQFF | TGCGCCAGCAGCCACGACCGAATCCGGGGGAATGAGCAGTTCTTC
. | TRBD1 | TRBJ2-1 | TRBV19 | CASSIDGRQGVHTHDEQFF | TGTGCCAGTAGTATAGATGGAAGACAGGGAGTCCACACACACGATGAGCAGTTCTTC
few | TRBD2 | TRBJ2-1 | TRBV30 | CAWSPGLAGVNEQFF | TGTGCCTGGAGCCCGGGACTAGCGGGAGTGAATGAGCAGTTCTTC
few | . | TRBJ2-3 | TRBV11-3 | CASSLHTDTQYF | TGTGCCAGCAGCTTACACACAGATACGCAGTATTTT
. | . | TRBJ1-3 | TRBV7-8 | CASSLDISGNTIYF | TGTGCCAGCAGCTTAGACATTTCTGGAAACACCATATATTTT
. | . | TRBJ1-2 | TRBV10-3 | CAIRRQNYGYTF | TGTGCCATCAGAAGACAGAACTATGGCTACACCTTC
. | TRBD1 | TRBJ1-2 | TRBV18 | CASSPPGQGLYGYTF | TGTGCCAGCTCACCTCCGGGACAGGGGCTCTATGGCTACACCTTC
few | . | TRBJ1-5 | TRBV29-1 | CSGSRQPQHF | TGCAGCGGTAGTCGTCAGCCCCAGCATTTT
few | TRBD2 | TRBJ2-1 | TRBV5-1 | CASSPGLAVYNEQFF | TGCGCCAGCAGCCCGGGACTAGCTGTCTACAATGAGCAGTTCTTC
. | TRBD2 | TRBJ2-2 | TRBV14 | CASSRGLATGELFF | TGTGCCAGCAGCCGGGGACTAGCGACCGGGGAGCTGTTTTTT
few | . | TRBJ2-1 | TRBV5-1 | CASSLAWDLARGEQFF | TGCGCCAGCAGCTTGGCGTGGGACCTCGCCCGGGGGGAGCAGTTCTTC
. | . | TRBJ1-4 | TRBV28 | CASHNDGGWEKLFF | TGTGCCAGCCACAACGACGGGGGGTGGGAAAAACTGTTTTTT
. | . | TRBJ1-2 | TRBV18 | CASSPQTASHFYGYTF | TGTGCCAGCTCACCACAAACAGCTTCACACTTCTATGGCTACACCTTC
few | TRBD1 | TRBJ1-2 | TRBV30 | CAWSVGQGGGYTF | TGTGCCTGGAGTGTAGGACAGGGCGGCGGCTACACCTTC
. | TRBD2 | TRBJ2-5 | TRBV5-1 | CASSPSSGQETQYF | TGCGCCAGCAGCCCCTCTAGCGGCCAAGAGACCCAGTACTTC
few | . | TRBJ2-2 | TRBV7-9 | CASRTTVANTGELFF | TGTGCCAGCCGGACAACCGTCGCGAACACCGGGGAGCTGTTTTTT
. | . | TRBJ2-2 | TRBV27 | CASSFRLAGELFF | TGTGCCAGCAGTTTCAGACTAGCCGGGGAGCTGTTTTTT
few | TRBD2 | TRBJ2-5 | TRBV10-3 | CAISESASGNQETQYF | TGTGCCATCAGTGAGTCGGCTAGCGGGAACCAAGAGACCCAGTACTTC
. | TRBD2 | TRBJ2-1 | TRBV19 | CASSIDRGSGGPYNEQFF | TGTGCCAGTAGTATAGATCGGGGTAGCGGGGGGCCCTACAATGAGCAGTTCTTC
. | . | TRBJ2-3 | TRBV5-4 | CASSLAGGAATDTQYF | TGTGCCAGCAGCTTGGCTGGCGGGGCGGCCACAGATACGCAGTATTTT
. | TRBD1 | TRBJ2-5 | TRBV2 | CASGPQGAMGETQYF | TGTGCCAGCGGTCCCCAGGGGGCGATGGGAGAGACCCAGTACTTC
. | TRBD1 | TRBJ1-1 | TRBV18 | CASSPQGAWEAFF | TGTGCCAGCTCACCACAGGGGGCTTGGGAAGCTTTCTTT
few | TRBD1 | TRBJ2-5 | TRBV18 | CASSPRIGTDQSETQYF | TGTGCCAGCTCACCCAGAATCGGGACAGACCAGTCGGAGACCCAGTACTTC
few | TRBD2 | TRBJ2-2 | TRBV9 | CASSVSSGTKGAGELFF | TGTGCCAGCAGCGTGTCTAGCGGGACTAAAGGGGCCGGGGAGCTGTTTTTT
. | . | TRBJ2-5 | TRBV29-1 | CSVAGQRQETQYF | TGCAGCGTCGCTGGACAGAGACAAGAGACCCAGTACTTC
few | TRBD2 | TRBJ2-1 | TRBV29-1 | CSVESGRWIFYNEQFF | TGCAGCGTGGAAAGCGGGAGATGGATCTTCTACAATGAGCAGTTCTTC
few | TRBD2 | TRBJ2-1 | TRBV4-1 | CASSQVLAGVRYNEQFF | TGCGCCAGCAGCCAAGTCCTAGCGGGAGTCCGCTACAATGAGCAGTTCTTC
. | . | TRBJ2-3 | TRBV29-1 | CSVERRSGPPPDTQYF | TGCAGCGTTGAAAGGCGGAGCGGCCCTCCCCCAGATACGCAGTATTTT
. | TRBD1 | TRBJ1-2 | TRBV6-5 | CASSYARQGYGYTF | TGTGCCAGCAGTTACGCAAGACAGGGCTATGGCTACACCTTC
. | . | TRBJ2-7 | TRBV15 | CATSKELTSSYEQYF | TGTGCCACCAGCAAAGAGCTGACTTCCTCCTACGAGCAGTACTTC
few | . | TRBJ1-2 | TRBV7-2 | CASTRQLHPNYGYTF | TGTGCCAGCACCCGACAGTTACATCCTAACTATGGCTACACCTTC
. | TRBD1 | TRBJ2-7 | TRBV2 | CASSEGTRGLEQYF | TGTGCCAGCAGTGAAGGTACCAGGGGGCTCGAGCAGTACTTC
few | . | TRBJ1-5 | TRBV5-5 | CASSLGQTSNQPQHF | TGTGCCAGCAGCCTAGGACAGACCAGCAATCAGCCCCAGCATTTT
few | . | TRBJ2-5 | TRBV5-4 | CASSPGSKIQETQYF | TGTGCCAGCAGCCCCGGGTCGAAGATTCAAGAGACCCAGTACTTC
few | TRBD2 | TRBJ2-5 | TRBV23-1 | CASSQSGGQETQYF | TGCGCCAGCAGTCAATCGGGGGGGCAAGAGACCCAGTACTTC